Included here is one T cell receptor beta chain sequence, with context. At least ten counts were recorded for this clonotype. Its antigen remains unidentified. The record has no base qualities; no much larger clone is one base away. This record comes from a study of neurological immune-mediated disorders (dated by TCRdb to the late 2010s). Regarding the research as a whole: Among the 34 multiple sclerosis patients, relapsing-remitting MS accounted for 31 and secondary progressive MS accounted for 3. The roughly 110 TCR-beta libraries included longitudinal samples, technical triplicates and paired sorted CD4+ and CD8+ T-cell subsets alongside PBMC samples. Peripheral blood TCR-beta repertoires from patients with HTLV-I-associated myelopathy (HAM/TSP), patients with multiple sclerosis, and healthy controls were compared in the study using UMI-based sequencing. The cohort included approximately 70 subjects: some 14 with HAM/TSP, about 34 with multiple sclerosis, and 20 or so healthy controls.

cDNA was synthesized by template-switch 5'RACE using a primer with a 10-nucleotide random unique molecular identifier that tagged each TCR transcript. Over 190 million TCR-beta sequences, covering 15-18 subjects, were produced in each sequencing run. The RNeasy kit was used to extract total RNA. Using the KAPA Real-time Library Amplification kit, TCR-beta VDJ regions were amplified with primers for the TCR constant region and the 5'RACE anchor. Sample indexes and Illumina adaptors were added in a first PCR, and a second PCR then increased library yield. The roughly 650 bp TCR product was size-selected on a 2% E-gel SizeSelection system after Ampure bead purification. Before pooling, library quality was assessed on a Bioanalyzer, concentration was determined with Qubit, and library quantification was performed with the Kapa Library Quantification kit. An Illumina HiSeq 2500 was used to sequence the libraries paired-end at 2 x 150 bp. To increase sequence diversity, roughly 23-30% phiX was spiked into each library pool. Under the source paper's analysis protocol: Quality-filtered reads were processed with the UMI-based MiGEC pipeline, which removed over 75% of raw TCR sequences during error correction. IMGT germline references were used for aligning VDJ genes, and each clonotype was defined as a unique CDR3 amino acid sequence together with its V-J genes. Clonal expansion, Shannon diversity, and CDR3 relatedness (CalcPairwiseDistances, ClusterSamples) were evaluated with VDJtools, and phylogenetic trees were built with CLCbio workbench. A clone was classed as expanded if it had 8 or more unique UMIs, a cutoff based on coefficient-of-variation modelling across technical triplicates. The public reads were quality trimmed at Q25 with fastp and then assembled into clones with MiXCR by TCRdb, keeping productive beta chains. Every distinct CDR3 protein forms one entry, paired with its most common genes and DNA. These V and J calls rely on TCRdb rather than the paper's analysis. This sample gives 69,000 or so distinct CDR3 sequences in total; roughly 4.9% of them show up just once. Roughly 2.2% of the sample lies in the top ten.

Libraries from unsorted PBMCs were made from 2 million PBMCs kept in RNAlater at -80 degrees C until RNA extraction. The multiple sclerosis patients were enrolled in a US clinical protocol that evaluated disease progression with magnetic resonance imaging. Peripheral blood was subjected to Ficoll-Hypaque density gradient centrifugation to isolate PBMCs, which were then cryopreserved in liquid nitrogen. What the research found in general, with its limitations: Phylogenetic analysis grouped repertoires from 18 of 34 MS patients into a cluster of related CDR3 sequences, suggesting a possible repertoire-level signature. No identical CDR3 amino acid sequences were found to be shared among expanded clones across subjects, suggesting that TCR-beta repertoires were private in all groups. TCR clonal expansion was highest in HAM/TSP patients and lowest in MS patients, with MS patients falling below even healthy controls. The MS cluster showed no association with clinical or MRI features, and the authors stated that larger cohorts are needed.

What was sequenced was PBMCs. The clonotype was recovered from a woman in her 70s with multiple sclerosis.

CDR3 protein: CSATDGTATEAFF. The bases are TGCAGTGCAACCGATGGGACAGCCACTGAAGCTTTCTTT. The chain uses TRBV20-1 and TRBJ1-1, and 7 junctional nucleotides match TRBD1. From its cysteine to its phenylalanine, the CDR3 spans 13 amino acids. Only CDR3 DNA is held: 39 bases, read in frame from base 1. CDR1 and CDR2, per the germline V gene (reference sequence), are DFQATT and SNEGSKA. Compared with germline, V lacks 6 bases and J lacks 4 bases; bases without a gene match: 8.